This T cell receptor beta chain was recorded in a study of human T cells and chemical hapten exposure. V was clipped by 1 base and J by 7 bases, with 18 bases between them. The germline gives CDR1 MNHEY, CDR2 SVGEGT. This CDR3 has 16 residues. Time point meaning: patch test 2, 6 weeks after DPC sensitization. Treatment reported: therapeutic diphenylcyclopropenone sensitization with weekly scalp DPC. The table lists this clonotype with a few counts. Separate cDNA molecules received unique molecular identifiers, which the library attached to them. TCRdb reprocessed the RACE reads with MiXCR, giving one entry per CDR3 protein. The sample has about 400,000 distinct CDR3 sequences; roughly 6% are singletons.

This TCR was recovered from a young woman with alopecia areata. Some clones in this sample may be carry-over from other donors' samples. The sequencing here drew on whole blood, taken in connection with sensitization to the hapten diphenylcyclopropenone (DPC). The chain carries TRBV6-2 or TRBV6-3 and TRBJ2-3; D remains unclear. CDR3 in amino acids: CASSYYAAVPPHTQYF. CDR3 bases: TGTGCCAGCAGTTACTACGCGGCAGTCCCCCCCCATACGCAGTATTTT.